This TCR beta chain was documented in a study of T cell responses to AZD1222 COVID-19 vaccine (dated by TCRdb to the early 2020s). Context from the whole study: A total of over 230 trial participants underwent TCR sequencing, of whom some 210 received two doses of AZD1222 and about 25 received two doses of the MenACWY control vaccine. Trial participants were enrolled by age into subgroups of 18-55, 56-69 and 70-plus years, and 148, 28 and 57 TCR-sequenced participants, respectively, were included in these subgroups.

V is pared back by 6 bases and J by 0 bases, with 14 bases lying between the germline termini. Inclusive of the bounding cysteine and phenylalanine, the CDR3 is 16 residues long. Of the read, only the CDR3 DNA is kept; its 48 bases are in frame from base 1. Based on the germline V gene, the CDR1 and CDR2 sequences are MDHEN and SYDVKM. This clone was counted between two and nine times. Its specific antigen is unknown. Base qualities are not provided; no much larger clone lies one nucleotide away. Findings and caveats that apply to the study as a whole: After two AZD1222 doses, spike-specific TCR breadth and depth were significantly higher than at day 0 and than in MenACWY recipients. Most participants were white British and females outnumbered males, and the authors suggested that clonal diversity may have been underestimated. CD4 TCRs associated with the vaccine covered the entire spike protein, and the dominant responses were in regions 160-218 and 743-854. Conclusions about previously exposed vaccinees were limited because only five to seven AZD1222 recipients were SARS-CoV-2 seropositive at baseline. Because no day 14 peak-response samples were available, the repertoires could be characterized only after the peak T cell response. Nearly half of unique spike-specific TCRs reportedly recognized epitopes outside regions mutated in the B.1.351 and B.1.1.7 variants. The 56-69-year group was small, and its depth increase did not reach significance, likely because of low power.

Sample time point, as interpreted from the label and publication: about 28 days (+/-7) after the second vaccine dose. Because spike-specific TCR depth and breadth did not differ between the two schedules, AZD1222 recipients who got a second dose at roughly 4 weeks were pooled with those who got a second dose at roughly 12 weeks. The vaccinee samples were drawn from two UK trials, COV001 and COV002, one of which was a single-blind randomized controlled phase 2/3 trial testing AZD1222 (ChAdOx1 nCoV-19) in healthy adults. For TCRbeta chain sequencing, PBMC samples were collected from trial participants at day 0 and at day 28 after the second dose. The CDR3 regions of human TCRbeta chains were analyzed by immunosequencing. Concerning the study's data processing: Repertoire TCRs were checked for matches against a reference library of SARS-CoV-2-specific TCRs that had been generated using the MIRA antigen-specificity platform. Breadth was defined as the fraction of unique TCRs that were SARS-CoV-2-associated. Depth was defined as the fraction of total T cells that were SARS-CoV-2-associated. Using the MIRA data, each spike-specific TCR was mapped to the spike region that the TCR reacts to and placed in a CD4 or CD8 class. Log10-transformed breadth and depth values were compared by one-way ANOVA with Sidak's multiple comparisons tests. The source is immuneACCESS, and TCRdb retained only in-frame sequences with V and J called. Part of the clones is not carried over; for the studies checked, unresolved V genes explain less than half of this, and the remainder is unexplained. V, J and clone size are taken as reported in that table, and D and trimming were inferred from the DNA itself. The sample records approximately 130,000 clones, more than 85% of which are singletons. Jointly, the top ten make up about 3% of the sample.

The rearrangement combines TRBV28 with TRBJ1-4; TRBD1 could be the D gene, as 5 bases match. This sequence was found in an adult who received the AZD1222 COVID-19 vaccine. Source: peripheral blood, taken 28 days after the second AZD1222 dose. The CDR3 region reads CASSGAGSATNEKLFF. The DNA sequence follows: TGTGCCAGCAGCGGGGCAGGGAGTGCAACTAATGAAAAACTGTTTTTT.